A single T cell receptor beta chain is shown here with its context. The CDR3 is 17 residues long. Germline V gives CDR1 KGHDR, CDR2 SFDVKD. V shed 3 bases and J shed 0 bases, with 14 bases lying between them. Amplification yielded TCR beta CDR3 regions, with RNA transcripts as the source. HTBI primers drove first-round RT-PCR of the TCR CDR3. TCRdb analysed the multiplex PCR reads with MiXCR anew, one entry per CDR3 protein. Among 700,000 or so distinct CDR3 sequences listed, 16% were seen once. The source of the sample is a study of T cells in Graves' hyperthyroidism and ophthalmopathy. The receptor's source is a man younger than 35 with Graves' hyperthyroidism. V and J are TRBV24-1 and TRBJ2-1, with D possibly TRBD1 on 6 matching bases. The sample consisted of blood. The CDR3 nucleotides read TGTGCCACCAGTGATCAATCAGGGGCTAGCTCCTACAATGAGCAGTTCTTC. This sequence encodes CATSDQSGASSYNEQFF.